These 6 T cell receptor beta chains came from one sample sequenced in a study of cytomegalovirus exposure and HLA in healthy donors. PCR employed 60 Vbeta and 13 Jbeta primers. Profiled with immunoSEQ multiplex PCR; TCRdb holds only in-frame clones, not every one. The repertoire holds 90,000 to 120,000 clones, 60% to 80% seen once, with roughly 2.5% in the top ten. Sequencing was performed on PBMCs. The receptors were sampled from a man between 45 and 60 years old in good health and CMV-seropositive.

The chain employs TRBV7-2 and TRBJ2-7; TRBD1 aligns across 9 bases. Germline CDR1 reads SGHTA; CDR2 reads FQGNSA. The CDR3 loop spans 13 amino acids. V was clipped by 5 bases and J by 9 bases; unmatched bases: 8. CDR3 residues: CASSRGDREGQYF. CDR3 sequence (DNA): TGTGCCAGCAGCCGGGGGGACAGGGAGGGGCAGTACTTC.

This clone was counted a few times. This sequence joins TRBV5-1 and TRBJ1-1; D is perhaps TRBD1 (6 bases). Germline lookup yields CDR1 SGHRS and CDR2 YFSETQ. The CDR3 is 18 amino acids. The ends were cut back, 4 bases at V and 1 base at J, with 23 bases in the middle. The DNA for the CDR3 is TGCGCCAGCAGCCCCGCGGCGGGGGGCCGTTTTTCGAACACTGAAGCTTTCTTT. Translation gives CASSPAAGGRFSNTEAFF. The variable domain in full, completed from reference TRBV5-1 and TRBJ1-1, reads KAGVTQTPRYLIKTRGQQVTLSCSPISGHRSVSWYQQTPGQGLQFLFEYFSETQRNKGNFPGRFSGRQFSNSRSEMNVSTLELGDSALYLCASSPAAGGRFSNTEAFFGQGTRLTVV.

This clone was seen a few times. The chain is built from TRBV27 and TRBJ1-2; 7 bases fit TRBD1. Germline V gives CDR1 MNHEY, CDR2 SMNVEV (reference sequence). The CDR3 has 15 amino acids. Germline trimming cut 6 bases from V and 2 bases from J; bases unmatched to any gene: 9. The CDR3 nucleotides read TGTGCCAGCAGAATTCTACAGGGGTCGAACTATGGCTACACCTTC. This gives the protein CASRILQGSNYGYTF.

The chain carries TRBV7-8 and TRBJ2-3; 12 bases agree with TRBD1. The germline V gene encodes CDR1 SGHVS and CDR2 FQNEAQ. V was clipped by 7 bases and J by 6 bases; unmatched bases: 5. The length of the CDR3 is 14 residues. The CDR3 DNA reads TGTGCCAGCATCGGGACAGGGGGCTCGGATACGCAGTATTTT. It specifies CASIGTGGSDTQYF. The full variable domain, with the rest looked up from reference TRBV7-8 and TRBJ2-3, is GAGVSQSPRYKVAKRGQDVALRCDPISGHVSLFWYQQALGQGPEFLTYFQNEAQLDKSGLPSDRFFAERPEGSVSTLKIQRTQQEDSAVYLCASIGTGGSDTQYFGPGTRLTVL.

The rearrangement links TRBV19 to TRBJ2-7; weak D call: TRBD2 (6 bases). The CDR3 loop spans 16 amino acids. CDR1 and CDR2 from the germline V gene are LNHDA and SQIVND (reference sequence). Trimming removed 5 bases at V and 0 bases at J, with 17 bases between. The DNA for the CDR3 is TGTGCCAGTAGTCCCCGGGGGAGCGTGAGCTCCTACGAGCAGTACTTC. It is translated as CASSPRGSVSSYEQYF.

This clone was seen more than once but under ten times. V is TRBV7-3 and J is TRBJ1-2; D is ambiguous. CDR1 and CDR2 from the germline V gene are SGHTA and FQGTGA. CDR3 size: 13 residues. The V end was cut by 8 bases, the J end by 2 bases, with 12 bases between. The CDR3 spells CASGLGKNYGYTF. CDR3 nucleotides: TGTGCCAGCGGTCTCGGGAAAAACTATGGCTACACCTTC. Full variable domain (rest looked up from reference TRBV7-3 and TRBJ1-2): GAGVSQTPSNKVTEKGKYVELRCDPISGHTALYWYRQSLGQGPEFLIYFQGTGAADDSGLPNDRFFAVRPEGSVSTLKIQRTERGDSAVYLCASGLGKNYGYTFGSGTRLTVV.